This TCR beta chain originates from a study of T cell changes during pregnancy in multiple sclerosis. CDR1 is WNHNN and CDR2 is SYGVQD in the germline V gene (reference sequence). V lost 3 bases and J lost 7; bases outside the gene matches: 11. The CDR3 length is 16 residues. The repertoire was sequenced with immunoSEQ multiplex PCR; TCRdb's copy has only in-frame clones and lacks some. The top ten hold over 8.5% of the sample, which has 33,000 or so clones, roughly nine tenths seen once. The source material was CD8+ T cells from peripheral blood mononuclear cells, sampled in the third trimester of pregnancy. This TCR came from a female donor with multiple sclerosis, enrolled in a pregnancy study. This chain joins TRBV10-1 and TRBJ2-3, with TRBD2 identical over 9 bases. The CDR3 sequence is CASSDTGREGLNTQYF. The CDR3 DNA is TGCGCCAGCAGTGATACAGGGCGGGAGGGCCTGAATACGCAGTATTTT.